This record concerns one T cell receptor beta chain sequence. The sample originates from a study of blood T cell repertoires in COVID-19. The CDR3 covers 13 residues. Germline V gene data show CDR1 as GTSNPN and CDR2 as SVGIG (reference sequence). Trimming took off 1 base at V and 4 bases at J, with 9 bases between the two ends. Data came from immunoSEQ multiplex PCR; TCRdb stores just in-frame clones and leaves some out. The repertoire holds over 35,000 clones, with roughly nine tenths as singletons. The clonotype comes from a man aged 50-59 years with active COVID-19. The gene calls are TRBV30 and TRBJ2-3, with D hard to call. The sequenced sample was peripheral blood. As DNA, the CDR3 is TGTGCCTGGAGTGACGGGTTCGCAGATACGCAGTATTTT. As protein: CAWSDGFADTQYF. Filled out from reference TRBV30 and TRBJ2-3, the complete variable domain reads SQTIHQWPATLVQPVGSPLSLECTVEGTSNPNLYWYRQAAGRGLQLLFYSVGIGQISSEVPQNLSASRPQDRQFILSSKKLLLSDSGFYLCAWSDGFADTQYFGPGTRLTVL.